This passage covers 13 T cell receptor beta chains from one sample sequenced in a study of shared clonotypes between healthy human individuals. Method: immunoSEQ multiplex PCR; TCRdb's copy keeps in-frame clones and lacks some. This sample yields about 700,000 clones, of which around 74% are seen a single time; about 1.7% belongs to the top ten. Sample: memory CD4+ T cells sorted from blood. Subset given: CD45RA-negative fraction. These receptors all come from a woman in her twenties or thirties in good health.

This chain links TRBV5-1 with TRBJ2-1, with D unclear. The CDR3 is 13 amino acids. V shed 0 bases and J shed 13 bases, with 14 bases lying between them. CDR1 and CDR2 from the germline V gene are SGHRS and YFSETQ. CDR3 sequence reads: CASSLAVIPLQFF. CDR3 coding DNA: TGCGCCAGCAGCTTGGCCGTTATCCCTTTACAGTTCTTC.

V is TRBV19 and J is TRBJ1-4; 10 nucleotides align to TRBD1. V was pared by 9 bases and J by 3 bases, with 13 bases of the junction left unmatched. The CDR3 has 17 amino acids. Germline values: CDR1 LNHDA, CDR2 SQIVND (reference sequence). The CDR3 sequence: CASTPGTGASANEKLFF. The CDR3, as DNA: TGTGCCAGCACTCCCGGGACAGGGGCGTCGGCTAATGAAAAACTGTTTTTT.

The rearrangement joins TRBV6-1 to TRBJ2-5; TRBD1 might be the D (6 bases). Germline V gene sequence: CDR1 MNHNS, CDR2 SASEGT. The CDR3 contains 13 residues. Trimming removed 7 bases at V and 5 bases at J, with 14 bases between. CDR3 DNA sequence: TGTGCCAGCACCGGGCAGGGGTATGAGACCCAGTACTTC. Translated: CASTGQGYETQYF.

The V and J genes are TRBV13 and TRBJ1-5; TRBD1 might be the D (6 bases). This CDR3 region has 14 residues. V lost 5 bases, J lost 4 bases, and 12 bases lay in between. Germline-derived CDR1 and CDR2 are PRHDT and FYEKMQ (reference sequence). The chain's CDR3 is CASSRRDTNQPQHF. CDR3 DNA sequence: TGTGCCAGCAGCAGACGGGACACTAATCAGCCCCAGCATTTT.

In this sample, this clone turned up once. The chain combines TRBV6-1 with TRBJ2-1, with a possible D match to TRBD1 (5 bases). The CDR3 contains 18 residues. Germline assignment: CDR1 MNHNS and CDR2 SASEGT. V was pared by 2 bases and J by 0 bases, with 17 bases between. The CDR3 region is CASSEQGIIWSSYNEQFF. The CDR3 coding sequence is TGTGCCAGCAGTGAACAGGGTATCATATGGTCCTCCTACAATGAGCAGTTCTTC.

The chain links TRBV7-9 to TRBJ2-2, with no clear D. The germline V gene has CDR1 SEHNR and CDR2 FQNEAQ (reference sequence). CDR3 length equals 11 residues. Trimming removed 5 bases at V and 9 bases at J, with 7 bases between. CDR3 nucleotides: TGTGCCAGCAGCCGTGCGCGGGAGCTGTTTTTT. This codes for CASSRARELFF.

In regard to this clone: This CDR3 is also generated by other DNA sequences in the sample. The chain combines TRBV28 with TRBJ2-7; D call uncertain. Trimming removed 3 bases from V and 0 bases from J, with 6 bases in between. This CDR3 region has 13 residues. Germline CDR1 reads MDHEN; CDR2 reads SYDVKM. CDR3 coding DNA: TGTGCCAGCAGTTTCAAAGGCTCCTACGAGCAGTACTTC. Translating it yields CASSFKGSYEQYF.

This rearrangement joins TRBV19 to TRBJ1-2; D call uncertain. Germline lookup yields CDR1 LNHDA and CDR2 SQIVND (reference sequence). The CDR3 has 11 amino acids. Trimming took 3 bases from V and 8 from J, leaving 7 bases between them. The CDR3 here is CASSIVAGYTF. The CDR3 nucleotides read TGTGCCAGTAGTATCGTCGCCGGCTACACCTTC.

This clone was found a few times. The CDR3 nucleotides read TGTGCCAGCAGTCCGCAGACAGGGGTTGTTCAGCCCCAGCATTTT. Its translation: CASSPQTGVVQPQHF. This rearrangement joins TRBV27 to TRBJ1-5, with 8 nucleotides matching TRBD1. V dropped 5 bases and J dropped 6; count of bases not matched to a gene: 9. CDR1 MNHEY and CDR2 SMNVEV come from the germline V gene (reference sequence). This CDR3 is 15 amino acids long.

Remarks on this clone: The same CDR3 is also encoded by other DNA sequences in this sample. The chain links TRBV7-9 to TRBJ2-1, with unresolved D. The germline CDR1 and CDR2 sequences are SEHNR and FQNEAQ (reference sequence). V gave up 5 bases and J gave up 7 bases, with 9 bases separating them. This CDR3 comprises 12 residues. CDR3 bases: TGTGCCAGCAGCCTTATTTCGAATGAGCAGTTCTTC. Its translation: CASSLISNEQFF.

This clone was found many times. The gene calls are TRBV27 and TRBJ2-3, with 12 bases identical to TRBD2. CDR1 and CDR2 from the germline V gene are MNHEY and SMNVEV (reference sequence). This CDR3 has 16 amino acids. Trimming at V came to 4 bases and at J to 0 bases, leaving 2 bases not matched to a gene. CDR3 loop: CASSSGLAGSTDTQYF. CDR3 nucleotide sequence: TGTGCCAGCAGTTCCGGACTAGCGGGGAGCACAGATACGCAGTATTTT.

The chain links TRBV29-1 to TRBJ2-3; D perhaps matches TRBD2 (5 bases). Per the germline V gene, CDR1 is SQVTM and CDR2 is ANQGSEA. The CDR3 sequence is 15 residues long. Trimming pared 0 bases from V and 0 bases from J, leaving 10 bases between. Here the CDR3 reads CSVEDLRGSTDTQYF. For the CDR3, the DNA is TGCAGCGTTGAAGATCTTCGGGGTAGCACAGATACGCAGTATTTT.

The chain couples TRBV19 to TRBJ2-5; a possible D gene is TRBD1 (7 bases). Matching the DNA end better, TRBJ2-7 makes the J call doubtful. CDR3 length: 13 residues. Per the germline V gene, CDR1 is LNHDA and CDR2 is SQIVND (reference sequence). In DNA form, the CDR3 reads TGTGCCAGTAGTATGCAGGGGGGAGCCGAGCAGTACTTC. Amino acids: CASSMQGGAEQYF.